This TCR beta chain was documented in a study of control samples from healthy donors and cancer patients. Some clones are missing from TCRdb's copy, which holds only in-frame ones; the method was immunoSEQ multiplex PCR. Altogether approximately 99,000 clones are present, 70% to 85% being singletons, with the ten largest covering approximately 7%. The sample holds one count of this clone. There are 15 residues in the CDR3. Between the trimmed V and J ends, which lost 0 bases and 4 bases, there was a span of 10 bases. CDR1 is KGHDR and CDR2 is SFDVKD in the germline V gene. The clonotype originates from a man younger than 35 in good health. Sample: blood. This chain connects TRBV24-1 to TRBJ2-3, with a possible D match to TRBD2 (6 bases). The CDR3 DNA follows: TGTGCCACCAGTGATTTGCCGTCTAGCGCAGATACGCAGTATTTT. Its protein is CATSDLPSSADTQYF.